This paragraph reports one T cell receptor beta chain. Its antigen remains unknown. Some clones are missing from TCRdb's copy, which holds only in-frame ones; the method was immunoSEQ multiplex PCR. Of 150,000 or so clones listed, about 91% are singletons. The sample is drawn from a study of T cell responses to AZD1222 COVID-19 vaccine. Study results and limitations: Reports say nearly half of spike-specific TCRs go after unmutated variant regions.

The germline V gene has CDR1 SNHLY and CDR2 FYNNEI. The CDR3 totals 15 residues. The V gene lost 8 bases and the J gene lost 0 bases, with 11 bases spanning the gap. The material sequenced was peripheral blood, taken on day 0 of AZD1222 vaccination. The V call is TRBV2, the J call TRBJ1-6; D ambiguous. This TCR was recovered from an adult in good health. CDR3 sequence: CASALVSSYNSPLHF. CDR3 sequence (DNA): TGTGCCAGCGCCCTGGTGAGCTCCTATAATTCACCCCTCCACTTT.